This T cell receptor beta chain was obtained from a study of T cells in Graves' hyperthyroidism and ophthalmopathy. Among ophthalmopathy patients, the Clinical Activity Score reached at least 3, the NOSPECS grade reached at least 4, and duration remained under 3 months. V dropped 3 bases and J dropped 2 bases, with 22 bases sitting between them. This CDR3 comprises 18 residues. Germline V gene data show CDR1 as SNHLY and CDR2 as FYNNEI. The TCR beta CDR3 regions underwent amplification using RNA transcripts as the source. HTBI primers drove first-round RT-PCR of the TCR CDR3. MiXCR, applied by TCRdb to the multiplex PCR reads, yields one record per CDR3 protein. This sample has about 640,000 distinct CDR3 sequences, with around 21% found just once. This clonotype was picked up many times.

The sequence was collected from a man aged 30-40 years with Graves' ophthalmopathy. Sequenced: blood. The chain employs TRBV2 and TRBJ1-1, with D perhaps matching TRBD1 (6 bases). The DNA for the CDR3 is TGTGCCAGCAGTGATTCCCTCACAGGGATTGTGTTAAACACTGAAGCTTTCTTT. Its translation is CASSDSLTGIVLNTEAFF.